This T cell receptor beta chain was captured in a study of Ad26.COV2.S vaccination and SARS-CoV-2 variants. Note on this clone: Its cognate antigen is unknown.

V gave up 0 bases and J gave up 4 bases; unmatched junction bases: 12. The CDR3 consists of 18 residues. From germline, CDR1 is LGHDT and CDR2 YNNKEL (reference sequence). The repertoire was sequenced with immunoSEQ multiplex PCR; TCRdb's copy has only in-frame clones and lacks some. The sample consists of roughly 100,000 clones, less than 85% of them appearing once. Study-wide results and caveats: An underestimation of total T cell responses may have resulted from the TCR breadth and depth analyses. Vaccine and placebo recipients had comparable breadth of non-spike TCRs.

The TCR comes from a human donor who had recovered from COVID-19. The V and J genes are TRBV3-1 (or the pseudogene TRBV3-2) and TRBJ2-1; 7 positions match TRBD2. The starting material was peripheral blood, obtained after recovery from COVID-19. The CDR3 DNA reads TGTGCCAGCAGCCAAGAGATCGATCGGGACTATCTTTACAATGAGCAGTTCTTC. It encodes CASSQEIDRDYLYNEQFF.